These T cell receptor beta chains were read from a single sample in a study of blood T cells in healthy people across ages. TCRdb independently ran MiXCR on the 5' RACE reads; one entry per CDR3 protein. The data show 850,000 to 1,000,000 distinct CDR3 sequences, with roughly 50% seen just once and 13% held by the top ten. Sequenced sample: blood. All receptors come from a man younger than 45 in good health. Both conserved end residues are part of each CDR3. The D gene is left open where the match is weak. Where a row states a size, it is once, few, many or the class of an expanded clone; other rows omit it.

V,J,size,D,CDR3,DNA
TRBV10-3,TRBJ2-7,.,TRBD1,CAISEGTGPYF,TGTGCCATCAGTGAGGGGACAGGGCCGTACTTC
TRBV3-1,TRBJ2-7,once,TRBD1,CASSRQGTDEQYF,TGTGCCAGCAGCCGACAGGGGACCGACGAGCAGTACTTC
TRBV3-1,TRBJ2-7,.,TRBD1,CASARGQGEQYF,TGTGCCAGCGCCCGGGGACAGGGTGAGCAGTACTTC
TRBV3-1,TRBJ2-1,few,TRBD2,CASSPPRAGVYEQFF,TGTGCCAGCAGCCCGCCCCGAGCGGGGGTGTATGAGCAGTTCTTC
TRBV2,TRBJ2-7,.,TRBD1,CASPGQGSEQYF,TGTGCCAGTCCGGGACAGGGAAGCGAGCAGTACTTC
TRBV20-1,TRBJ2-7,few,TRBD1,CSAPRGDSSYEQYF,TGCAGTGCTCCACGTGGGGACAGCTCCTACGAGCAGTACTTC
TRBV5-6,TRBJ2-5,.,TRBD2,CASSSTGLAVQGTQYF,TGTGCCAGCAGCTCAACGGGACTAGCGGTACAAGGGACCCAGTACTTC
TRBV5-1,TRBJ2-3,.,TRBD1,CASSLRPGTGVADTQYF,TGCGCCAGCAGCTTGAGACCCGGGACAGGGGTTGCAGATACGCAGTATTTT
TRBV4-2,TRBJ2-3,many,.,CASSPGGGEVDTQYF,TGTGCCAGCAGCCCCGGAGGGGGGGAGGTAGATACGCAGTATTTT
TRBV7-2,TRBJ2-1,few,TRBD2,CASSLQLAARSYNEQFF,TGTGCCAGCAGCTTACAGCTAGCGGCGAGGTCCTACAATGAGCAGTTCTTC
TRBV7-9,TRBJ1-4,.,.,CASSLVQEIRGEKLFF,TGTGCCAGCAGCTTAGTCCAGGAGATACGTGGAGAAAAACTGTTTTTT
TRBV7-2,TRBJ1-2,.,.,CASSQSTGSSYGYTF,TGTGCCAGCAGCCAAAGCACAGGGTCGAGCTATGGCTACACCTTC
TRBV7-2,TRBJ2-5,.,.,CASSFTGPRVSRGCNEQYF,TGTGCCAGCAGCTTCACAGGGCCCAGGGTTTCCAGGGGTTGCAATGAGCAGTACTTC
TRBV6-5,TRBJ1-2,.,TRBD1,CASISGTGYGYTF,TGTGCCAGCATCAGCGGGACAGGTTATGGCTACACCTTC
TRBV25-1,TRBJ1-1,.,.,CASSVGGSTEAFF,TGTGCCAGCAGTGTAGGGGGGAGCACTGAAGCTTTCTTT
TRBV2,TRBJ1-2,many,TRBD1,CASSVGQGGYGYTF,TGTGCCAGCAGTGTGGGACAGGGCGGCTATGGCTACACCTTC
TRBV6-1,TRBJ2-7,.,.,CASNDVGESNEQYF,TGTGCCAGCAATGATGTCGGGGAGAGCAACGAGCAGTACTTC